Shown below are 29 T cell receptor beta chains from a single sample sequenced in a study of blood T cell repertoires in COVID-19 (dated by TCRdb to the early 2020s). Receptors were amplified or captured by the immunoSEQ multiplex PCR assay. Held by TCRdb, this immuneACCESS table contains in-frame sequences only and omits some clones. Under half of the omission traces to an unresolved V gene where checked; the cause of the rest is unknown. The sample profile shows approximately 130,000 clones; 87% of them were found once. The top ten clones comprise about 2.5% of the sample. Material for sequencing was peripheral blood. The receptors come from a man in his fifties or sixties with active COVID-19.

The chain couples TRBV9 to TRBJ2-3, with 9 bases lining up with TRBD2. Trimming at V came to 7 bases and at J to 2 bases, leaving 8 bases not matched to a gene. This CDR3 has 15 residues. Per the germline V gene, CDR1 is SGDLS and CDR2 is YYNGEE. In DNA form, the CDR3 reads TGTGCCAGCGACCTTTGGGGACTAGCCACAGATACGCAGTATTTT. It is translated as CASDLWGLATDTQYF.

The V gene is TRBV7-8, the J gene TRBJ1-4; 11 bases match TRBD1. The CDR3 extends over 18 amino acids. The trim removed 5 bases at V and 2 bases at J, leaving 10 bases unmatched. The germline V gene encodes CDR1 SGHVS and CDR2 FQNEAQ. CDR3 region: CASSPRGQGVSTNEKLFF. In DNA, the CDR3 is TGTGCCAGCAGCCCCAGGGGACAGGGGGTATCGACTAATGAAAAACTGTTTTTT.

The chain has TRBV18 and TRBJ1-1, with D possibly being TRBD1 (6 bases). The CDR3 is made up of 14 amino acids. Trimming removed 5 bases at V and 5 bases at J, with 15 bases between. CDR1 KGHSH and CDR2 LQKENI come from the germline V gene. As DNA, the CDR3 is TGTGCCAGCTCAAACAGGGTTCGAGTGACTGAAGCTTTCTTT. Translating gives CASSNRVRVTEAFF.

V is TRBV3-1 (or the pseudogene TRBV3-2) and J is TRBJ2-5, with 9 bases that match TRBD1. Unmatched junction bases numbered 6, after V lost 3 bases and J lost 7 bases. The germline V gene has CDR1 LGHDT and CDR2 YNNKEL (reference sequence). This CDR3 has 14 amino acids. CDR3 region: CASSQGQGRATQYF. CDR3 sequence (DNA): TGTGCCAGCAGCCAGGGACAGGGTAGGGCGACCCAGTACTTC.

This clone was seen once. This rearrangement joins TRBV6-1 to TRBJ2-6; weak D call: TRBD1 (5 bases). There are 15 residues in the CDR3. Germline assignment: CDR1 MNHNS and CDR2 SASEGT. V lost 2 bases to trimming and J lost 2 bases, with 7 bases between them. The CDR3 nucleotides read TGTGCCAGCAGTGAACCCAGGGCTGGGGCCAACGTCCTGACTTTC. Amino acids: CASSEPRAGANVLTF.

This chain joins TRBV5-1 and TRBJ1-3; no firm D call. Germline assignment: CDR1 SGHRS and CDR2 YFSETQ. V lost 0 bases, J lost 0 bases, and 4 bases lay in between. This CDR3 has 14 residues. CDR3: CASSLDTSGNTIYF. For the CDR3, the DNA is TGCGCCAGCAGCTTGGACACCTCTGGAAACACCATATATTTT.

The J gene is TRBJ1-5, the V gene TRBV2, with a tentative D call TRBD1 (5 bases). The CDR3 extends over 16 amino acids. The V gene lost 0 bases and the J gene lost 7 bases, with 16 bases spanning the gap. In germline, CDR1 is SNHLY, CDR2 FYNNEI. Written as DNA, the CDR3 is TGTGCCAGCAGTGAAGCGCTTTACGGGGGAGACCAGCCCCAGCATTTT. Its translation: CASSEALYGGDQPQHF.

J is TRBJ2-2 and V is TRBV9; D is ambiguous. Germline V gene data show CDR1 as SGDLS and CDR2 as YYNGEE. The CDR3 is 15 residues long. V was pared by 4 bases and J by 6 bases, with 16 bases between. The DNA for the CDR3 is TGTGCCAGCAGCCTTAGTGGAGCTAACGCCGGGGAGCTGTTTTTT. This gives the protein CASSLSGANAGELFF. Full variable domain (missing parts from reference TRBV9 and TRBJ2-2): DSGVTQTPKHLITATGQRVTLRCSPRSGDLSVYWYQQSLDQGLQFLIQYYNGEERAKGNILERFSAQQFPDLHSELNLSSLELGDSALYFCASSLSGANAGELFFGEGSRLTVL.

This sequence joins TRBV6-5 and TRBJ2-1; 8 bases fit TRBD2. Looked up from germline, CDR1 is MNHEY and CDR2 is SVGAGI. The CDR3 contains 14 residues. With 10 bases clipped from V and 0 bases from J, the junction kept 5 bases outside the gene matches. The CDR3: CATGGDISYNEQFF. In DNA, the CDR3 is TGTGCCACGGGGGGGGATATCTCCTACAATGAGCAGTTCTTC.

V gene TRBV7-2 combines with J gene TRBJ2-3; D possibly corresponds to TRBD2 (6 bases). Looked up from germline, CDR1 is SGHTA and CDR2 is FQGNSA. V dropped 4 bases and J dropped 1 base, with 6 bases sitting between them. CDR3 size: 13 residues. The CDR3 spells CASSSSGTDTQYF. As DNA, the CDR3 is TGTGCCAGCAGCTCTAGCGGCACAGATACGCAGTATTTT. The variable domain in full, completed from reference TRBV7-2 and TRBJ2-3, reads GAGVSQSPSNKVTEKGKDVELRCDPISGHTALYWYRQSLGQGLEFLIYFQGNSAPDKSGLPSDRFSAERTGGSVSTLTIQRTQQEDSAVYLCASSSSGTDTQYFGPGTRLTVL.

The rearrangement joins TRBV6-5 to TRBJ2-7; D possibly corresponds to TRBD1 (5 bases). The V end lost 1 base, the J end lost 5 bases, and 9 bases lay between the germline ends. Germline V gene data show CDR1 as MNHEY and CDR2 as SVGAGI. CDR3 length: 13 residues. For the CDR3, the DNA is TGTGCCAGCAGTTACTGGGGCGGCGACGAGCAGTACTTC. As protein: CASSYWGGDEQYF.

The gene calls are TRBV6-4 and TRBJ2-1, with D perhaps TRBD2 (5 bases). The CDR3 length is 14 residues. Trimming removed 4 bases at V and 6 bases at J, with 13 bases between. Germline V lookup: CDR1 MRHNA, CDR2 SNTAGT. CDR3 sequence reads: CASSGLASINEQFF. CDR3 bases: TGTGCCAGCAGTGGACTTGCTAGCATCAATGAGCAGTTCTTC.

Concerning this clone: Sequence at one end of the junction differs from germline and may be a read error. The chain has TRBV7-2 and TRBJ2-7; the D is unclear. This CDR3 contains 14 residues. CDR1 and CDR2 from the germline V gene are SGHTA and FQGNSA. CDR3: CASSPPPSSSEQYF. The DNA of the CDR3 is TGTGCCAGCAGCCCCCCTCCCTCCTCCTCCGAGCAGTACTTC.

The chain recombines TRBV24-1 with TRBJ1-3; D unclear. The CDR3 consists of 16 residues. Germline-derived CDR1 and CDR2 are KGHDR and SFDVKD. With 0 bases removed from V and 4 bases from J, the gap between germline ends came to 12 bases. For the CDR3, the DNA is TGTGCCACCAGTGATTTGATGTGCAGGATGGGAAACACCATATATTTT. It translates to CATSDLMCRMGNTIYF.

V is TRBV9 and J is TRBJ1-6; 7 bases line up with TRBD1. This CDR3 contains 17 residues. V was clipped by 0 bases and J by 0 bases; unmatched bases: 3. Germline-derived CDR1 and CDR2 are SGDLS and YYNGEE. The CDR3 protein is CASSVAGQSSYNSPLHF. The CDR3 coding sequence is TGTGCCAGCAGCGTAGCGGGACAGAGCTCCTATAATTCACCCCTCCACTTT.

The rearrangement uses TRBV6-6 and TRBJ2-3; possibly TRBD1 for D (5 bases). The V end was cut by 8 bases, the J end by 0 bases, with 12 bases between. The germline V gene encodes CDR1 MNHNY and CDR2 SVGAGI (reference sequence). CDR3 length: 14 residues. The CDR3 sequence is CASGMGPSTDTQYF. In DNA form, the CDR3 reads TGTGCCAGCGGGATGGGGCCTAGCACAGATACGCAGTATTTT.

This clone was picked up a small number of times. The chain is built from TRBV4-2 and TRBJ2-3, with TRBD2 as a possible D gene (6 bases). The length of the CDR3 is 16 residues. The V gene's germline CDR1 is LGHNA and CDR2 YNFKEQ. The V end was cut by 1 base, the J end by 0 bases, with 11 bases between. The CDR3 loop reads CASSQVLADSTDTQYF. CDR3 in DNA: TGTGCCAGCAGCCAAGTTTTAGCGGATAGCACAGATACGCAGTATTTT.

This chain connects TRBV6-5 to TRBJ2-7, with 12 bases aligning to TRBD1. J lost 7 bases, V lost 8 bases, and 12 bases had no gene match. The CDR3 is made up of 15 amino acids. CDR1 is MNHEY, CDR2 SVGAGI, per germline. The CDR3 DNA reads TGTGCCAGCTTTCCCCGGGACAGGGGGCTGAGGGAGCAGTACTTC. Residues: CASFPRDRGLREQYF.

The chain combines TRBV10-3 with TRBJ2-7; TRBD2 is a possible D gene (6 bases). CDR3 length: 14 amino acids. The V gene lost 0 bases and the J gene lost 5 bases, with 11 bases spanning the gap. Germline values: CDR1 ENHRY, CDR2 SYGVKD. CDR3 in DNA: TGTGCCATCAGTGAGTCACGGGGGATCCACGAGCAGTACTTC. This translates into CAISESRGIHEQYF.

The rearrangement joins TRBV10-3 to TRBJ2-5; 10 bases fit TRBD2. This CDR3 has 14 residues. Losses at the gene ends were 2 bases for V and 4 bases for J; bases not matched to a gene: 1. Germline CDR1 ENHRY, CDR2 SYGVKD. CDR3 nucleotide sequence: TGTGCCATCAGTGAGGGGACTAGCGTAGAGACCCAGTACTTC. This gives the protein CAISEGTSVETQYF.

The V gene is TRBV6-6, the J gene TRBJ2-2, with D perhaps TRBD1 (5 bases). Germline CDR1 MNHNY, CDR2 SVGAGI (reference sequence). V gave up 4 bases and J gave up 6 bases, with 15 bases separating them. The CDR3 runs to 15 residues. CDR3 in amino acids: CASSFRLKGAGELFF. The CDR3 region has the DNA TGTGCCAGCAGTTTCCGACTCAAAGGGGCCGGGGAGCTGTTTTTT.

This clone was counted once. This chain joins TRBV19 and TRBJ1-1; D is perhaps TRBD1 (6 bases). The V end was cut by 1 base, the J end by 4 bases, with 13 bases between. The length of the CDR3 is 15 residues. The germline V gene encodes CDR1 LNHDA and CDR2 SQIVND (reference sequence). CDR3 sequence reads: CASSIGAGAITEAFF. CDR3 bases: TGTGCCAGTAGTATAGGGGCAGGGGCTATCACTGAAGCTTTCTTT.

The chain recombines TRBV5-6 with TRBJ2-7; 8 bases are a match to TRBD2. V dropped 4 bases and J dropped 3; count of bases not matched to a gene: 6. This CDR3 is built from 14 residues. Germline lookup yields CDR1 SGHDT and CDR2 YYEEEE. This chain's CDR3 is CASSPGGRLYEQYF. CDR3 bases: TGTGCCAGCAGCCCGGGAGGGCGTCTCTACGAGCAGTACTTC. The full variable domain, completed using reference TRBV5-6 and TRBJ2-7, is DAGVTQSPTHLIKTRGQQVTLRCSPKSGHDTVSWYQQALGQGPQFIFQYYEEEERQRGNFPDRFSGHQFPNYSSELNVNALLLGDSALYLCASSPGGRLYEQYFGPGTRLTVT.

The chain combines TRBV4-2 with TRBJ2-3; 9 nucleotides align to TRBD1. The CDR3 covers 17 residues. Germline CDR1 LGHNA, CDR2 YNFKEQ. Trimming removed 0 bases from V and 0 bases from J; junction bases left unmatched: 4. CDR3 bases: TGTGCCAGCAGCCAAGAAATCGGACAGGGGAGCACAGATACGCAGTATTTT. This codes for CASSQEIGQGSTDTQYF.

This chain connects TRBV6-6 to TRBJ2-1; the match to TRBD2 covers 11 bases. Trimming cost V 5 bases and J 5 bases; bases outside gene matches: 2. The germline gives CDR1 MNHNY, CDR2 SVGAGI (reference sequence). The CDR3 is 14 residues long. The DNA of the CDR3 is TGTGCCAGCAGTCTTAGCGGGGGGGACAATGAGCAGTTCTTC. Amino acids: CASSLSGGDNEQFF.

The rearrangement joins TRBV5-6 to TRBJ2-7; TRBD2 aligns across 14 bases. Germline CDR1 is SGHDT and CDR2 is YYEEEE. The CDR3 spans 18 residues. The ends lost 4 bases at V and 2 bases at J; junction bases unmatched: 11. The CDR3 here is CASSIRTSGGRETYEQYF. Written as DNA, the CDR3 is TGTGCCAGCAGCATACGGACTAGCGGGGGGCGGGAAACCTACGAGCAGTACTTC.

The chain uses TRBV9 and TRBJ2-1, with D possibly matching TRBD2 (7 bases). CDR1 and CDR2 from the germline V gene are SGDLS and YYNGEE. CDR3 size: 16 residues. Trimming removed 2 bases at V and 10 bases at J, with 22 bases between. The CDR3 DNA sequence: TGTGCCAGCAGCGTGGAGGGGGGGGCTCGGTTTCGGGAGCAGTTCTTC. Translating it yields CASSVEGGARFREQFF.

The CDR3 nucleotides read TGTGCCAGCAGCTCCTCGACTAGCGGGGGCCGCAATGAGCAGTTCTTC. Translated, it gives CASSSSTSGGRNEQFF. This chain links TRBV3-1 (or the pseudogene TRBV3-2) with TRBJ2-1; 12 bases fit TRBD2. V lost 5 bases, J lost 6 bases, and 8 bases stayed unmatched. This CDR3 is 16 amino acids long. CDR1 and CDR2 (germline): LGHDT, YNNKEL (reference sequence).

The V gene is TRBV7-6, the J gene TRBJ1-4; 8 nucleotides align to TRBD1. V lost 1 base, J lost 8 bases, and 3 bases stayed unmatched. The V gene's germline CDR1 is SGHVS and CDR2 FNYEAQ. This CDR3 has 14 amino acids. The CDR3 DNA is TGTGCCAGCAGCTTAGTTACAGGGGGGGAAAAACTGTTTTTT. Its translation: CASSLVTGGEKLFF. The full variable domain, in which reference TRBV7-6 and TRBJ1-4 provide the parts outside the CDR3, is GAGVSQSPRYKVTKRGQDVALRCDPISGHVSLYWYRQALGQGPEFLTYFNYEAQQDKSGLPNDRFSAERPEGSISTLTIQRTEQRDSAMYRCASSLVTGGEKLFFGSGTQLSVL.